This TCR beta chain was identified during a study of T cells after posttransplantation cyclophosphamide. Treatment was busulfan-fludarabine conditioning, a marrow graft, and cyclophosphamide on days +3 and +4. Profiling relied on immunoSEQ multiplex PCR, and the TCRdb table lists in-frame clones only, not all of them. The sample counts 15,000 or so clones, none seen once; the ten largest own 26%. This clone was observed at least ten times. Its specificity is not known. Notes on the study in general: Tissue-infiltrating T cells from skin or gut overlapped little with blood T cells. Later post-transplant blood repertoires were often dominated by donor CD8+ memory clones.

The sequences come from PBMCs, collected after allogeneic stem cell transplant with posttransplant cyclophosphamide. The clonotype was recovered from a female patient in her 40s who received an allogeneic stem cell transplant from an unrelated donor, was CMV-positive, and had acute GVHD only. The graft donor may be the source of some T cells.

In DNA form, the CDR3 reads TGCGCCAGCAGCTTGGCCGGGGGAAACACCATATATTTT. Its translation: CASSLAGGNTIYF. The chain joins TRBV5-1 to TRBJ1-3; D is ambiguous. Trimming took off 0 bases at V and 4 bases at J, with 5 bases between the two ends. The CDR3 consists of 13 residues. From germline, CDR1 is SGHRS and CDR2 YFSETQ.